This TCR beta chain was found in a study of blood T cell repertoires in COVID-19. Study in general: Acute and convalescent COVID-19 specimens originated in the United States, Italy and Spain. Nucleic acid was either cDNA or gDNA, and it came from T cells, B-cell-depleted T cells, or PBMCs.

In the authors' methods: Reference gene primer amplification yielded estimated nucleated cell counts. Clones were sequenced by immunoSEQ multiplex PCR, and TCRdb holds only the in-frame ones, with some missing. D and trimming come from the DNA, and the V and J calls and clone size come from that table. Among some 110,000 clones listed, more than 70% were seen once. Trimming stripped 0 bases from V and 2 bases from J, with 9 bases between. This CDR3 comprises 15 residues. Germline V gives CDR1 LGHNA, CDR2 YSLEER. This chain connects TRBV4-3 to TRBJ2-3; a weak D match, TRBD2 (5 bases). The source is a woman older than 75 with COVID-19, enrolled during active disease. The specimen sequenced was peripheral blood. The DNA of the CDR3 is TGCGCCAGCAGCCAAGATCCGGGGTTCACAGATACGCAGTATTTT. Translated: CASSQDPGFTDTQYF.